This T cell receptor (beta chain) derives from a study of CD4 and CD8 cells across lung adenocarcinoma regions. One entry per CDR3 protein, called by TCRdb with MiXCR from the PCR reads. The sample comprises 14,000 or so distinct CDR3 sequences, roughly 45% of which are singletons, and 17% rests with the top ten. The sample consisted of CD4+ T cells from the center of a lung tumor. The sequence was obtained from a male donor with lung adenocarcinoma. The CD4 and CD8 labels of this study may be unreliable.

The CDR3 spells CASSDRVNQPQHF. Written as DNA, the CDR3 is TGTGCCAGCAGTGACAGGGTAAATCAGCCCCAGCATTTT. V usage is TRBV6-1 and J usage is TRBJ1-5; D perhaps matches TRBD1 (5 bases). Looked up from germline, CDR1 is MNHNS and CDR2 is SASEGT. With 3 bases removed from V and 4 bases from J, the gap between germline ends came to 7 bases. The CDR3 length is 13 residues.